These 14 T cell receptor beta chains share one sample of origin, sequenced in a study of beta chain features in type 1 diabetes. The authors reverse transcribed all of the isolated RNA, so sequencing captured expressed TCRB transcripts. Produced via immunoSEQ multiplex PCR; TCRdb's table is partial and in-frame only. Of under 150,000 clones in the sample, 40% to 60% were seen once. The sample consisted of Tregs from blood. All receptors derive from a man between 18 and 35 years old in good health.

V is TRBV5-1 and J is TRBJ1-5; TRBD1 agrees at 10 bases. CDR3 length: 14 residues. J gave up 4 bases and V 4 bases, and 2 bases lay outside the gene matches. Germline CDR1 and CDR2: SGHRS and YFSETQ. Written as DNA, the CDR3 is TGCGCCAGCAGCGTGGACAGGGGGAATCAGCCCCAGCATTTT. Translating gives CASSVDRGNQPQHF.

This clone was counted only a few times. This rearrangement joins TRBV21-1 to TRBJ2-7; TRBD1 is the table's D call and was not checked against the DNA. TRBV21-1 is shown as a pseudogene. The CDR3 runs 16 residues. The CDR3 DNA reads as TGTGCCAGCAGCAAAGATTTTGGACAGGGGTTTGGAGAGCAGTACTTC. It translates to CASSKDFGQGFGEQYF.

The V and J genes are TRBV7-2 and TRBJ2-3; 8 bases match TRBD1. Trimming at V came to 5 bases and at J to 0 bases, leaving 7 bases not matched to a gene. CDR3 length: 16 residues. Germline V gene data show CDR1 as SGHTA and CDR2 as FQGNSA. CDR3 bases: TGTGCCAGCAGCCGCAGGGGGACAGGCAGCACAGATACGCAGTATTTT. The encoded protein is CASSRRGTGSTDTQYF.

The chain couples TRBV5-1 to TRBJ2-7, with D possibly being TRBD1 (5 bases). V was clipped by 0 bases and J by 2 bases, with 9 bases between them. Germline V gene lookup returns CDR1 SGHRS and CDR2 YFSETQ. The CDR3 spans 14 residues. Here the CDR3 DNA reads TGCGCCAGCAGCTTGGAGGCAGGGCCCTACGAGCAGTACTTC. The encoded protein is CASSLEAGPYEQYF.

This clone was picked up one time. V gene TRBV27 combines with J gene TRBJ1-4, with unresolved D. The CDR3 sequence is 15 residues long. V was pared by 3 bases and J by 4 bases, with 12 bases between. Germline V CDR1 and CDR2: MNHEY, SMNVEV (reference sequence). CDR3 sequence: CASSFRGWSNEKLFF. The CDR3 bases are TGTGCCAGCAGTTTCCGGGGATGGAGTAATGAAAAACTGTTTTTT.

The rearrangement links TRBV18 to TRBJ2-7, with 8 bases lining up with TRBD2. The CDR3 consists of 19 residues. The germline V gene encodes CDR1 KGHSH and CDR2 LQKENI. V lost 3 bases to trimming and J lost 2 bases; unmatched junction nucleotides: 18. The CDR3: CASSPIGRGLRRITYEQYF. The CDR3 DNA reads TGTGCCAGCTCACCCATCGGGAGGGGTTTGCGTCGGATCACCTACGAGCAGTACTTC.

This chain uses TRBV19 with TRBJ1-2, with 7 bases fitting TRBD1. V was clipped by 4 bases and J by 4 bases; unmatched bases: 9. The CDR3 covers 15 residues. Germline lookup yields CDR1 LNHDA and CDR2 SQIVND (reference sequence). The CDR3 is CASSRGTALSYGYTF. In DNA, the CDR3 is TGTGCCAGTAGTAGGGGGACAGCCCTTAGCTATGGCTACACCTTC.

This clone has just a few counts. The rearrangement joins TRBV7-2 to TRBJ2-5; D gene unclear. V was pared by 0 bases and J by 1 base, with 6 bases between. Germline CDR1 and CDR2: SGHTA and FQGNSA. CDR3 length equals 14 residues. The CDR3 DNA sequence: TGTGCCAGCAGCTTAGCGCGTAGCCAAGAGACCCAGTACTTC. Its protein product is CASSLARSQETQYF.

CDR3 sequence reads: CASSPLTTKTTDTQYF. The CDR3 DNA is TGCGCCAGCAGCCCCTTGACCACTAAGACGACAGATACGCAGTATTTT. J is TRBJ2-3 and V is TRBV5-1; no firm D call. V gave up 4 bases and J gave up 3 bases, with 18 bases separating them. The CDR3 runs 16 residues. The V gene's germline CDR1 is SGHRS and CDR2 YFSETQ.

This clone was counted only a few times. The CDR3 DNA reads TGTGCCACCATTGGAGGAACCTACAATGAGCAGTTCTTC. It yields the protein CATIGGTYNEQFF. The gene calls are TRBV28 and TRBJ2-1, with D possibly being TRBD2 (5 bases). The V end was cut by 10 bases, the J end by 2 bases, with 12 bases between. The CDR3 covers 13 residues. The germline CDR1 and CDR2 sequences are MDHEN and SYDVKM.

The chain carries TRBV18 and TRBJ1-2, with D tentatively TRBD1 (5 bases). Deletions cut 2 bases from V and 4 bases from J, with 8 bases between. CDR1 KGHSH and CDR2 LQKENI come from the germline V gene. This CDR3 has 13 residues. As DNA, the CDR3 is TGTGCCAGCTCACCAGACAGACCCTATGGCTACACCTTC. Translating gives CASSPDRPYGYTF.

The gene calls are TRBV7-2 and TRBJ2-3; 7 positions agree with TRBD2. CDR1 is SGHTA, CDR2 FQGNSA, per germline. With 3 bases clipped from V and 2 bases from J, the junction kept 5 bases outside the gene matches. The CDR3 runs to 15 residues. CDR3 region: CASSLMGLTTDTQYF. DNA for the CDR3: TGTGCCAGCAGCTTGATGGGACTAACCACAGATACGCAGTATTTT.

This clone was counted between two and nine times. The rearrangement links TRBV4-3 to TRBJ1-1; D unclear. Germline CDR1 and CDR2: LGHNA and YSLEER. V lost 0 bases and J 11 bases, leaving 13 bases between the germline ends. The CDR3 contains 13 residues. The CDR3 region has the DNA TGCGCCAGCAGCCAAGATCTAGCCCGGAGGGCTTTCTTT. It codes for CASSQDLARRAFF.

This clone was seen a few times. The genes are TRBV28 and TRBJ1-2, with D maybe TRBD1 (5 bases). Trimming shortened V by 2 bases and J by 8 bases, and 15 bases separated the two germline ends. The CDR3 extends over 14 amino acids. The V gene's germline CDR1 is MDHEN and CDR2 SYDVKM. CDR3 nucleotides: TGTGCCAGCAGTTTAATTGACCCTAAGGGGGGCTACACCTTC. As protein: CASSLIDPKGGYTF.